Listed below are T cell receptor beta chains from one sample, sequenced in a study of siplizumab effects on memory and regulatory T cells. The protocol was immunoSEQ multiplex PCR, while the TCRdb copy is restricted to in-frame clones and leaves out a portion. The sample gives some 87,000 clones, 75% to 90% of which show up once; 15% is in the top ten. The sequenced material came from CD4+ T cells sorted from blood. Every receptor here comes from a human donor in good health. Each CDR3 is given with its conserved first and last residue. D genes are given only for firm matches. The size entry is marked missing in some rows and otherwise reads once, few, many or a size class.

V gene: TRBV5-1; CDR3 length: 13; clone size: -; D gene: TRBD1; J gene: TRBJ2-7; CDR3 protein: CASSSGQIYEQYF; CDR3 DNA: TGCGCCAGCAGCTCGGGACAGATTTACGAGCAGTACTTC
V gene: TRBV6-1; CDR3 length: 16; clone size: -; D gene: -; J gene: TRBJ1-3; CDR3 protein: CASSEAILLSGNTIYF; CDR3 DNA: TGTGCCAGCAGTGAAGCGATTCTTCTCTCTGGAAACACCATATATTTT
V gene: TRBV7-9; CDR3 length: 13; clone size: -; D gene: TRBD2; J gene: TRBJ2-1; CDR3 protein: CASNVLAGIEQFF; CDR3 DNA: TGTGCCAGCAACGTTCTAGCGGGAATTGAGCAGTTCTTC
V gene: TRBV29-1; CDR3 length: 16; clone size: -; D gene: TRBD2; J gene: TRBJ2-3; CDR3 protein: CSVGPPAGGGTDTQYF; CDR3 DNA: TGCAGCGTTGGCCCCCCAGCGGGAGGAGGAACAGATACGCAGTATTTT
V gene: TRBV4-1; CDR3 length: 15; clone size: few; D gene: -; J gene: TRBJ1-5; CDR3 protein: CASSQDGGMDQPQHF; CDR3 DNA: TGCGCCAGCAGCCAAGATGGAGGGATGGACCAGCCCCAGCATTTT
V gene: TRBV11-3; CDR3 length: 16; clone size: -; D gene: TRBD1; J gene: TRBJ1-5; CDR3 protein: CASSSGTAGGNQPQHF; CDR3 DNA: TGTGCCAGCAGCTCCGGGACAGCCGGGGGAAATCAGCCCCAGCATTTT
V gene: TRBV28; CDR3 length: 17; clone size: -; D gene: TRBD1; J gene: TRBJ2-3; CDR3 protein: CASSPRVGTGGSDTQYF; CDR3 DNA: TGTGCCAGCAGCCCAAGAGTAGGGACAGGGGGATCAGATACGCAGTATTTT
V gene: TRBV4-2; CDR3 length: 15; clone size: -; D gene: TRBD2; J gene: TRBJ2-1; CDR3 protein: CASSQAGGLYNEQFF; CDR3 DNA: TGTGCCAGCAGCCAAGCGGGGGGGTTATACAATGAGCAGTTCTTC
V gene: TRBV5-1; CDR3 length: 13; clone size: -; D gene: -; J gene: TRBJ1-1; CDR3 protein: CASSAGQTPEAFF; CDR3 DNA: TGCGCCAGCAGCGCAGGACAAACCCCTGAAGCTTTCTTT
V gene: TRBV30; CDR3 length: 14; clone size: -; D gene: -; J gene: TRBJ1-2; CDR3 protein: CACSWGQLSYGYTF; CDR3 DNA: TGTGCCTGCTCCTGGGGTCAACTTTCCTATGGCTACACCTTC
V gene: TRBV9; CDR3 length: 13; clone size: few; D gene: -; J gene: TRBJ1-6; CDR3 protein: CASSVGTARPLHF; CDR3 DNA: TGTGCCAGCAGCGTGGGGACGGCCCGACCCCTCCACTTT
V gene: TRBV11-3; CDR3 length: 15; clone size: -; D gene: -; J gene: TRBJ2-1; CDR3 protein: CASSLVGSQYNEQFF; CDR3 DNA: TGTGCCAGCAGCTTAGTAGGCAGCCAGTACAATGAGCAGTTCTTC
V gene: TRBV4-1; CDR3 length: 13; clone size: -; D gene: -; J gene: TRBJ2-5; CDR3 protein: CASSRGGVETQYF; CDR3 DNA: TGCGCCAGCAGCCGGGGCGGGGTGGAGACCCAGTACTTC
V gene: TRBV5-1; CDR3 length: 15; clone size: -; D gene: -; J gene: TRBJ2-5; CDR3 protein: CASSLGGDLWETQYF; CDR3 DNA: TGCGCCAGCAGCTTGGGCGGGGACTTGTGGGAGACCCAGTACTTC
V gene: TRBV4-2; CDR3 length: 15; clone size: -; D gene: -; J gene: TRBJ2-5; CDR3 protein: CASSQPQGAGETQYF; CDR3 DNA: TGTGCCAGCAGCCAACCTCAGGGTGCCGGGGAGACCCAGTACTTC
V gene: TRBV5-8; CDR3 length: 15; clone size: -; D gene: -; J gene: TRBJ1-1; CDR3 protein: CASSSEWGANTEAFF; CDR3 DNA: TGTGCCAGCAGCTCCGAATGGGGGGCGAACACTGAAGCTTTCTTT
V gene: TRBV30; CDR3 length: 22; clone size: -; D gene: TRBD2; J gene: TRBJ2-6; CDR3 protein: CAWSPSGQGSSGRATGANVLTF; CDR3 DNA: TGTGCCTGGAGTCCCTCGGGACAGGGAAGTAGCGGGAGGGCTACGGGGGCCAACGTCCTGACTTTC
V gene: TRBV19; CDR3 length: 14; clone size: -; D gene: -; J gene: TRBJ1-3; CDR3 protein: CASSHRDSGNTIYF; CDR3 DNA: TGTGCCAGTTCTCACAGGGACTCTGGAAACACCATATATTTT
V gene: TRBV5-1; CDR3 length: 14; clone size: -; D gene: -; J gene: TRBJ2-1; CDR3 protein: CASSGGLAPNEQFF; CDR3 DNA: TGCGCCAGCAGCGGGGGGTTGGCCCCGAATGAGCAGTTCTTC
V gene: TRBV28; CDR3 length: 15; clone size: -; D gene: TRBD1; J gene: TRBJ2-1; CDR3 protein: CASSYFRDRGSEQFF; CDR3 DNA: TGTGCCAGCAGCTACTTCCGGGACAGGGGAAGTGAGCAGTTCTTC
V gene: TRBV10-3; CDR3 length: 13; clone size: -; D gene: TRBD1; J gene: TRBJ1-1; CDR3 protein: CAISEDRAAEAFF; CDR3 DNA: TGTGCCATCAGTGAGGACAGGGCGGCTGAAGCTTTCTTT
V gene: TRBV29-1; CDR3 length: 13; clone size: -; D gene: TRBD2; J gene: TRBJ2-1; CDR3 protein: CSVSLAGYNEQFF; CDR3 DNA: TGCAGCGTCTCATTAGCGGGGTACAATGAGCAGTTCTTC
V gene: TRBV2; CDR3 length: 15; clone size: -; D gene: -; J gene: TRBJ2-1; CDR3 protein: CASIPTPGRESEQFF; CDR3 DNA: TGTGCCAGCATTCCTACCCCGGGCCGGGAGTCTGAGCAGTTCTTC
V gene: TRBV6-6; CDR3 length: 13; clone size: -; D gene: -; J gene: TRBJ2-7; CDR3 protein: CASSSSDRYEQYF; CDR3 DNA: TGTGCCAGCAGTTCTAGCGATCGCTACGAGCAGTACTTC
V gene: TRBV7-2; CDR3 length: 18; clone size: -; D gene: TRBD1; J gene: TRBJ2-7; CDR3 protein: CASSLGGRTGLRNYEQYF; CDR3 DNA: TGTGCCAGCAGCTTAGGGGGCCGGACAGGGTTGAGGAACTACGAGCAGTACTTC
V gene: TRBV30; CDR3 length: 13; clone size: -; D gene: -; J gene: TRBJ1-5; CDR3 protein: CAWSGGWDQPQHF; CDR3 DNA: TGTGCCTGGAGTGGGGGGTGGGATCAGCCCCAGCATTTT
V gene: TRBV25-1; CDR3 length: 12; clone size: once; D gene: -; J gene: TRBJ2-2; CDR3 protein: CASSWGTGELFF; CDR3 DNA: TGTGCCAGCAGTTGGGGCACCGGGGAGCTGTTTTTT
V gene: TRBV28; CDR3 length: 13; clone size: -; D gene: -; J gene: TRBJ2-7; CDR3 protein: CASSSSSPQGLYF; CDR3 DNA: -
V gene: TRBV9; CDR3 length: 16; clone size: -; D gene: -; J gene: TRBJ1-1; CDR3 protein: CASSVGWGEMNTEAFF; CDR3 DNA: TGTGCCAGCAGCGTAGGTTGGGGTGAGATGAACACTGAAGCTTTCTTT
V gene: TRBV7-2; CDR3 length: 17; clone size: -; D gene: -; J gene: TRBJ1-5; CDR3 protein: CASSSRGGVYSNQPQHF; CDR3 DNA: TGTGCCAGCAGCTCACGGGGTGGAGTGTATAGCAATCAGCCCCAGCATTTT
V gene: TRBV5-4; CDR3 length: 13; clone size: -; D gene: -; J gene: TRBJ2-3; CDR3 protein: CASSLSRQDTQYF; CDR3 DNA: TGTGCCAGCAGCTTGTCCCGGCAAGATACGCAGTATTTT
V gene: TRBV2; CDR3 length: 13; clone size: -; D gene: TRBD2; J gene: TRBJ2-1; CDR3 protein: CASKWAGGNEQFF; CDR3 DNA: TGTGCCAGTAAATGGGCGGGAGGAAATGAGCAGTTCTTC
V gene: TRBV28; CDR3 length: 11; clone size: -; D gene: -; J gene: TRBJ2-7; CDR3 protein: CASTGGYEQYF; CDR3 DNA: TGTGCCTCCACCGGGGGCTACGAGCAGTACTTC
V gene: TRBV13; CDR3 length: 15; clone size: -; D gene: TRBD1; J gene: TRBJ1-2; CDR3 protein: CASTQERGRGYGYTF; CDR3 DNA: TGTGCCAGCACCCAAGAAAGGGGGCGCGGATATGGCTACACCTTC
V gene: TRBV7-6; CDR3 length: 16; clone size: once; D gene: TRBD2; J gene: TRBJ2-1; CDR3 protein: CASSRRTSGSYNEQFF; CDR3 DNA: TGTGCCAGCTCTAGGCGGACTAGCGGGTCCTACAATGAGCAGTTCTTC
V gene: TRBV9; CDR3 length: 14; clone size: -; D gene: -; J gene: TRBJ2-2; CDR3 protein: CASSVAQGPGELFF; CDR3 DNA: TGTGCCAGCAGCGTAGCGCAGGGACCCGGGGAGCTGTTTTTT
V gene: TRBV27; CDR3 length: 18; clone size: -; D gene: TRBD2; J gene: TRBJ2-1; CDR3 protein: CASSLVFLGGSSYNEQFF; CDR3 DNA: TGTGCCAGCAGTTTAGTCTTTCTCGGCGGGAGCTCCTACAATGAGCAGTTCTTC
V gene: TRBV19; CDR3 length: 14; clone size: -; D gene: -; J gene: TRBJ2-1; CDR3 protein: CASSIRGYYNEQFF; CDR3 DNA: TGTGCCAGTAGTATTAGGGGGTACTACAATGAGCAGTTCTTC
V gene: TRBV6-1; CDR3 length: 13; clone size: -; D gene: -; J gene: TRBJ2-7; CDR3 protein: CASSDLFTYEQYF; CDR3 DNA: TGTGCCAGCAGTGATCTTTTCACCTACGAGCAGTACTTC
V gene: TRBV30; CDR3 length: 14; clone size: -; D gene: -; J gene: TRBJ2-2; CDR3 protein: CAWSVINKGGELFF; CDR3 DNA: TGTGCCTGGAGTGTAATCAACAAGGGGGGGGAGCTGTTTTTT
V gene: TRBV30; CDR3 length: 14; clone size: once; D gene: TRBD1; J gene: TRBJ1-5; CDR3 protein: CAWSLTGANQPQHF; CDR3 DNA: TGTGCCTGGAGCTTAACAGGGGCCAATCAGCCCCAGCATTTT
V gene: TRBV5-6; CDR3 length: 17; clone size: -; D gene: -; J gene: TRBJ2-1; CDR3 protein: CASSPNLGGTSYNEQFF; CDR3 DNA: TGTGCCAGCAGCCCAAATCTGGGCGGAACCTCCTACAATGAGCAGTTCTTC
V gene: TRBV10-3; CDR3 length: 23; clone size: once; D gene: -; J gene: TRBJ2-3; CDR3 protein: CAISRSRDTYRTSSGIGTDTQYF; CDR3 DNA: TGTGCCATCAGTAGAAGCCGGGACACGTACCGGACTAGTTCTGGGATTGGGACAGATACGCAGTATTTT
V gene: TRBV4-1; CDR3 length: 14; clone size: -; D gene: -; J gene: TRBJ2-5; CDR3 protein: CASSQDPVTETQYF; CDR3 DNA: TGCGCCAGCAGCCAAGATCCGGTGACAGAGACCCAGTACTTC
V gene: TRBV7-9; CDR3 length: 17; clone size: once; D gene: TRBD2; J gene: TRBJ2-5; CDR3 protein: CASSFSAAGGYQETQYF; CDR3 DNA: TGTGCCAGCAGCTTCAGTGCAGCGGGAGGTTACCAAGAGACCCAGTACTTC
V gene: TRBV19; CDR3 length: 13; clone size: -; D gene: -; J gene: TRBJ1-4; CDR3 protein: CASGGGGNEKLFF; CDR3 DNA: TGTGCCAGCGGCGGGGGGGGAAATGAAAAACTGTTTTTT
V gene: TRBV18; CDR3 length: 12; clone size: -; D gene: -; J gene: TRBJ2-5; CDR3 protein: CASSPGGETQYF; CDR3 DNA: TGTGCCAGCTCACCAGGTGGAGAGACCCAGTACTTC
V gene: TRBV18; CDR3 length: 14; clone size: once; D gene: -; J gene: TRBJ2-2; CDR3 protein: CASSPLQGPGELFF; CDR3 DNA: TGTGCCAGCTCACCACTCCAGGGTCCCGGGGAGCTGTTTTTT
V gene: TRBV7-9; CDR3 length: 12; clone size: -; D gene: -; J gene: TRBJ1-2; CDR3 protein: CASSSEGYGYTF; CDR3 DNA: TGTGCCAGCAGCTCCGAGGGCTATGGCTACACCTTC
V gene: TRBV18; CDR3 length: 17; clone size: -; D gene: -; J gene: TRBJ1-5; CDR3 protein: CASSPGQGGISNQPQHF; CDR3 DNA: TGTGCCAGCTCACCCGGTCAGGGAGGCATCAGCAATCAGCCCCAGCATTTT
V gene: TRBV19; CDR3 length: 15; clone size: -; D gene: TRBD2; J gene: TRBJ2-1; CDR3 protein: CASRGRSGDYNEQFF; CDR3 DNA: TGTGCCAGTAGGGGAAGGAGCGGGGACTACAATGAGCAGTTCTTC
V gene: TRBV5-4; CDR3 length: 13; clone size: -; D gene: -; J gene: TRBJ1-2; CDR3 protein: CASSLAGLYGYTF; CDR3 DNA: TGTGCCAGCAGCTTGGCTGGCCTCTATGGCTACACCTTC
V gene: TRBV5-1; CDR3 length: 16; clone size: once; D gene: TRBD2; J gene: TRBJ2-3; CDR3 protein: CASSLLSGGTTDTQYF; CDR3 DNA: TGCGCCAGCAGCCTTCTTAGCGGGGGAACCACAGATACGCAGTATTTT
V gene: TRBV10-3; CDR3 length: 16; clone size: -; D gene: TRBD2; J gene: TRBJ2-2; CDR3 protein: CANPPLAGVGTGELFF; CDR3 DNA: TGTGCCAACCCTCCTCTAGCGGGAGTTGGCACCGGGGAGCTGTTTTTT